Each of the 24 T cell receptor beta chains below was sequenced from the same sample in a study of T-cell memory formation after mild COVID-19. TCRdb reprocessed the 5' RACE reads with MiXCR, giving one entry per CDR3 protein. The sample holds about 420,000 distinct CDR3 sequences, under 25% seen once. The sample consisted of PBMCs or a T cell subset sorted from them (not recorded which). The receptors here all came from an adult woman who had mild COVID-19 (a few samples of this study predate the infection). Cell type and time point are not known.

V gene TRBV12-3 or TRBV12-4 combines with J gene TRBJ2-1; D uncertain. The CDR3 has 13 residues. V gave up 7 bases and J gave up 8 bases, with 15 bases separating them. The CDR3 protein is CASIPEAHYEQFF. For the CDR3, the DNA is TGTGCCAGCATCCCAGAAGCCCACTATGAGCAGTTCTTC.

The CDR3 coding sequence is TGTGCCAGCAGTTTTCGGACAGGGGGGCGGGATGAGCAGTTCTTC. Residues: CASSFRTGGRDEQFF. The rearrangement links TRBV12-3 or TRBV12-4 to TRBJ2-1, with 10 bases matching TRBD1. The CDR3 length is 15 residues. Losses at the gene ends were 3 bases for V and 8 bases for J; bases not matched to a gene: 7.

In its sample, this clonotype was seen a few times. V usage is TRBV12-3 or TRBV12-4 and J usage is TRBJ2-3, with D perhaps matching TRBD2 (6 bases). Trimming stripped 4 bases from V and 2 bases from J, with 10 bases between. The CDR3 runs to 14 residues. In DNA, the CDR3 is TGTGCCAGCAGTTGGAGGGAGAACACAGATACGCAGTATTTT. Translating it yields CASSWRENTDTQYF.

The chain recombines TRBV28 with TRBJ1-4, with 10 bases fitting TRBD1. Germline-derived CDR1 and CDR2 are MDHEN and SYDVKM. V shed 7 bases, J shed 10 bases, and the junction held 15 bases outside the gene matches. The CDR3 is made up of 16 amino acids. CDR3 in amino acids: CASTTPRTGGSAKLFF. The CDR3 DNA reads TGTGCCAGCACTACACCCCGGACAGGGGGTTCGGCAAAACTGTTTTTT.

The chain uses TRBV12-3 or TRBV12-4 and TRBJ2-5, with no clear D. The CDR3 spans 14 residues. The V end lost 1 base, the J end lost 7 bases, and 13 bases lay between the germline ends. The CDR3 here is CASSLVPPGRTQYF. The DNA of the CDR3 is TGTGCCAGCAGTTTAGTCCCTCCCGGGCGGACCCAGTACTTC.

This clonotype was found a few times. The V and J genes are TRBV7-3 and TRBJ2-1, with D unclear. V was trimmed by 2 bases and J by 5 bases, leaving 16 bases between them. From germline, CDR1 is SGHTA and CDR2 FQGTGA. This CDR3 has 16 residues. DNA of the CDR3: TGTGCCAGCAGCTTAGATGGATTACCTCCCGACAATGAGCAGTTCTTC. It translates to CASSLDGLPPDNEQFF.

The chain recombines TRBV6-5 with TRBJ1-5; 8 bases align to TRBD1. V trimming: 4 bases; J trimming: 7 bases; junction bases outside the gene matches: 9. The CDR3 has 15 residues. In germline, CDR1 is MNHEY, CDR2 SVGAGI. The CDR3 nucleotides read TGTGCCAGCAGTTTGTCCAGGGGGCAGGGGCAGCCCCAGCATTTT. Residues: CASSLSRGQGQPQHF.

This CDR3 is CASSSMVSSGTSTDTQYF. CDR3 bases: TGCGCCAGCAGCTCCATGGTTTCTAGCGGAACTAGCACAGATACGCAGTATTTT. V usage is TRBV5-1 and J usage is TRBJ2-3; 7 bases agree with TRBD2. The CDR3 length is 18 residues. CDR1 is SGHRS, CDR2 YFSETQ, per germline. Trimming cost V 3 bases and J 0 bases; bases outside gene matches: 13. Variable domain in full (rest from reference TRBV5-1 and TRBJ2-3): KAGVTQTPRYLIKTRGQQVTLSCSPISGHRSVSWYQQTPGQGLQFLFEYFSETQRNKGNFPGRFSGRQFSNSRSEMNVSTLELGDSALYLCASSSMVSSGTSTDTQYFGPGTRLTVL.

This chain connects TRBV4-1 to TRBJ2-7; a weak D match, TRBD1 (5 bases). V shed 3 bases and J shed 1 base, with 16 bases lying between them. The CDR3 is 16 amino acids. Germline V gene data show CDR1 as MGHRA and CDR2 as YSYEKL. The CDR3 coding sequence is TGCGCCAGCAGCCACCAGGGTCGATCCACATCCTACGAGCAGTACTTC. As protein: CASSHQGRSTSYEQYF.

The chain recombines TRBV15 with TRBJ2-3; 10 bases line up with TRBD2. CDR1 and CDR2 (germline): LNHNV, YYDKDF (reference sequence). The CDR3 extends over 18 amino acids. V lost 0 bases to trimming and J lost 2 bases; unmatched junction nucleotides: 8. The DNA for the CDR3 is TGTGCCACCAGCAGAGAGGGGAATCTAGCGGGGGACACAGATACGCAGTATTTT. Encoded protein: CATSREGNLAGDTDTQYF.

The chain joins TRBV7-2 to TRBJ2-1; TRBD2 might be the D (6 bases). The CDR3 runs 15 residues. Germline assignment: CDR1 SGHTA and CDR2 FQGNSA. Trimming took off 3 bases at V and 9 bases at J, with 18 bases between the two ends. The DNA for the CDR3 is TGTGCCAGCAGCTTCGACGCGGGACTTCAGGGTGAGCAGTTCTTC. It translates to CASSFDAGLQGEQFF. Full variable domain (rest looked up from reference TRBV7-2 and TRBJ2-1): GAGVSQSPSNKVTEKGKDVELRCDPISGHTALYWYRQSLGQGLEFLIYFQGNSAPDKSGLPSDRFSAERTGGSVSTLTIQRTQQEDSAVYLCASSFDAGLQGEQFFGPGTRLTVL.

The rearrangement joins TRBV12-3 or TRBV12-4 to TRBJ1-1; the match to TRBD1 covers 7 bases. Trimming at V came to 5 bases and at J to 4 bases, leaving 10 bases not matched to a gene. CDR3 length: 15 residues. The CDR3 loop is CASSRATGVSTEAFF. DNA of the CDR3: TGTGCCAGCAGTCGCGCTACAGGGGTTAGCACTGAAGCTTTCTTT.

V and J are TRBV7-9 and TRBJ1-2; no clear D gene. CDR3 length equals 12 residues. Germline V gives CDR1 SEHNR, CDR2 FQNEAQ (reference sequence). V was pared by 6 bases and J by 3 bases, with 8 bases between. Here the CDR3 reads CASSSTDYGYTF. In DNA, the CDR3 is TGTGCCAGCAGTTCGACCGACTATGGCTACACCTTC.

This clonotype turned up a few times. The V gene is TRBV6-6, the J gene TRBJ2-3, with D uncertain. The CDR3 loop spans 15 amino acids. The germline V and J ends were trimmed by 2 bases and 0 bases, with 9 bases remaining between them. The germline gives CDR1 MNHNY, CDR2 SVGAGI (reference sequence). The DNA of the CDR3 is TGTGCCAGCAGTTACAGGCGTGCTAGCACAGATACGCAGTATTTT. Translating it yields CASSYRRASTDTQYF.

CDR3 region: CASRRNLFRKRNTEAFF. The CDR3 nucleotides read TGTGCCAGCAGGAGGAACCTATTCCGGAAGAGGAACACTGAAGCTTTCTTT. The chain carries TRBV2 and TRBJ1-1; D uncertain. The CDR3 has 17 amino acids. Germline V CDR1 and CDR2: SNHLY, FYNNEI. Trimming left V 6 bases short and J 1 base short, with 21 bases between.

This clonotype was detected a few times. The chain joins TRBV10-3 to TRBJ2-5; D is ambiguous. Trimming removed 4 bases from V and 1 base from J, with 13 bases in between. The germline V gene has CDR1 ENHRY and CDR2 SYGVKD. The CDR3 contains 15 residues. For the CDR3, the DNA is TGTGCCATCAGTGGGGTCCCCGGCCCCCAAGAGACCCAGTACTTC. Protein sequence: CAISGVPGPQETQYF.

The CDR3 DNA sequence: TGTGCCTCCCAGGGACAGGGGTCCCACGAGCAGTACTTC. Translating it yields CASQGQGSHEQYF. This chain connects TRBV24-1 to TRBJ2-7, with 10 bases lining up with TRBD1. Germline loops: CDR1 KGHDR, CDR2 SFDVKD. The length of the CDR3 is 13 residues. With 12 bases clipped from V and 5 bases from J, the junction kept 9 bases outside the gene matches.

Ten or more counts support this clonotype. This sequence joins TRBV2 and TRBJ1-1, with TRBD1 identical over 8 bases. Germline assignment: CDR1 SNHLY and CDR2 FYNNEI. Unmatched junction bases numbered 2, after V lost 6 bases and J lost 2 bases. This CDR3 comprises 13 residues. The CDR3 DNA reads as TGTGCCAGCAGAGGACAGGGAAACACTGAAGCTTTCTTT. It translates to CASRGQGNTEAFF. Supplemented by reference TRBV2 and TRBJ1-1, the full variable domain reads EPEVTQTPSHQVTQMGQEVILRCVPISNHLYFYWYRQILGQKVEFLVSFYNNEISEKSEIFDDQFSVERPDGSNFTLKIRSTKLEDSAMYFCASRGQGNTEAFFGQGTRLTVV.

This clonotype was seen a handful of times. The J gene is TRBJ2-3, the V gene TRBV20-1; D tentatively fits TRBD1 or TRBD2 (6 bases each). Germline CDR1 DFQATT, CDR2 SNEGSKA (reference sequence). Deletions cut 6 bases from V and 6 bases from J, with 16 bases between. The CDR3 runs 13 residues. The CDR3 bases are TGCAGTGCACCAACCGGGGGCGTGGATACGCAGTATTTT. Protein product: CSAPTGGVDTQYF.

The chain carries TRBV7-2 and TRBJ2-7, with D perhaps TRBD2 (5 bases). This CDR3 contains 13 residues. CDR1 and CDR2 (germline): SGHTA, FQGNSA. Trimming shortened V by 5 bases and J by 3 bases, and 11 bases separated the two germline ends. This CDR3 is CASSTQRGYEQYF. CDR3 nucleotides: TGTGCCAGCAGCACCCAACGGGGCTACGAGCAGTACTTC.

There are a few counts of this clonotype. The gene calls are TRBV7-3 and TRBJ2-1; TRBD2 might be the D (5 bases). The V end was cut by 6 bases, the J end by 8 bases, with 20 bases between. This CDR3 has 15 residues. Per germline, CDR1 SGHTA and CDR2 FQGTGA. The CDR3 loop reads CASSHLGSLGDEQFF. Here the CDR3 DNA reads TGTGCCAGCAGTCACTTAGGGAGCCTAGGCGATGAGCAGTTCTTC. The full variable domain, completed using reference TRBV7-3 and TRBJ2-1, is GAGVSQTPSNKVTEKGKYVELRCDPISGHTALYWYRQSLGQGPEFLIYFQGTGAADDSGLPNDRFFAVRPEGSVSTLKIQRTERGDSAVYLCASSHLGSLGDEQFFGPGTRLTVL.

This clonotype turned up a few times. V usage is TRBV20-1 and J usage is TRBJ2-7; D may be TRBD2 (8 bases). CDR1 and CDR2 from the germline V gene are DFQATT and SNEGSKA (reference sequence). With 6 bases removed from V and 10 bases from J, the gap between germline ends came to 19 bases. This CDR3 is built from 12 residues. The CDR3 coding sequence is TGCAGTGCCCCTCGGGAGGGGGCGAGACAGTACTTC. Translation: CSAPREGARQYF.

This clonotype was seen many times. The rearrangement uses TRBV6-5 and TRBJ1-1; D is unclear. The CDR3 consists of 14 residues. V lost 6 bases, J lost 0 bases, and 11 bases lay in between. CDR1 is MNHEY and CDR2 is SVGAGI in the germline V gene. Written as DNA, the CDR3 is TGTGCCAGCAGCCTAGGAAGAATGAACACTGAAGCTTTCTTT. Translation: CASSLGRMNTEAFF.

This clonotype occurred a few times. The chain combines TRBV29-1 with TRBJ2-7; D possibly corresponds to TRBD1 (7 bases). The CDR3 has 13 amino acids. Germline V gives CDR1 SQVTM, CDR2 ANQGSEA. Trimming cost V 5 bases and J 3 bases, with 14 bases left between them. The CDR3 DNA is TGCAGCGTTCGGCAGGGGGGACTCTACGAGCAGTACTTC. It codes for CSVRQGGLYEQYF.